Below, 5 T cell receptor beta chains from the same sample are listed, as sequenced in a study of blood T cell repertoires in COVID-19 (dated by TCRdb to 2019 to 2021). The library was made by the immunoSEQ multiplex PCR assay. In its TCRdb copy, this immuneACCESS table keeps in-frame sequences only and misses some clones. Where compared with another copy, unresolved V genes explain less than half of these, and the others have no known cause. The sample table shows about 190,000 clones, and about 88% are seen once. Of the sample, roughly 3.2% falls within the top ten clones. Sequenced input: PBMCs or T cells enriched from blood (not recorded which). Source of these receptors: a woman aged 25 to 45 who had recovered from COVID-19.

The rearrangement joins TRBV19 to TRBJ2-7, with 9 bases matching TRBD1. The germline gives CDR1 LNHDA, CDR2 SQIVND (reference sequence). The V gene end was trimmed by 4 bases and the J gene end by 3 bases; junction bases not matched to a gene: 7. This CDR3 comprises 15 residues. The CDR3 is CASSNPGQGFYEQYF. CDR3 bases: TGTGCCAGTAGTAATCCGGGACAGGGATTCTACGAGCAGTACTTC. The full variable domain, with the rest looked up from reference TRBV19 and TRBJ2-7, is DGGITQSPKYLFRKEGQNVTLSCEQNLNHDAMYWYRQDPGQGLRLIYYSQIVNDFQKGDIAEGYSVSREKKESFPLTVTSAQKNPTAFYLCASSNPGQGFYEQYFGPGTRLTVT.

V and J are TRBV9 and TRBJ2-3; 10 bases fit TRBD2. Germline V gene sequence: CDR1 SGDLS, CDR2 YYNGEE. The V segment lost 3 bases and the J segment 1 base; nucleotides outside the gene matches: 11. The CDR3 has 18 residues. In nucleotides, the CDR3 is TGTGCCAGCAGCGGGCCTAGCGGGAGCGGATCGGGCACAGATACGCAGTATTTT. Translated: CASSGPSGSGSGTDTQYF. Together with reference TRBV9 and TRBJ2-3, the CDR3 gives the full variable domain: DSGVTQTPKHLITATGQRVTLRCSPRSGDLSVYWYQQSLDQGLQFLIQYYNGEERAKGNILERFSAQQFPDLHSELNLSSLELGDSALYFCASSGPSGSGSGTDTQYFGPGTRLTVL.

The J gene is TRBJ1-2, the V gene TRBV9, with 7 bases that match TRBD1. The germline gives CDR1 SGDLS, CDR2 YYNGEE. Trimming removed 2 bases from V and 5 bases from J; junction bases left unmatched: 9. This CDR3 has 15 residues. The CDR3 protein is CASSVQRQGTYGYTF. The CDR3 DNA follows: TGTGCCAGCAGCGTGCAGAGACAGGGTACTTATGGCTACACCTTC.

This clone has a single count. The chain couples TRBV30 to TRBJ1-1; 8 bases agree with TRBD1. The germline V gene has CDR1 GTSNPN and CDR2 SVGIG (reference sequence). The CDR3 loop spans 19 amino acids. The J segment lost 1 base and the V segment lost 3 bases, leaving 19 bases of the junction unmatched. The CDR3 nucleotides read TGTGCCTGGAGAGGGTTGAGACAGGGGTCGAGTTATGGGAACACTGAAGCTTTCTTT. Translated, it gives CAWRGLRQGSSYGNTEAFF.

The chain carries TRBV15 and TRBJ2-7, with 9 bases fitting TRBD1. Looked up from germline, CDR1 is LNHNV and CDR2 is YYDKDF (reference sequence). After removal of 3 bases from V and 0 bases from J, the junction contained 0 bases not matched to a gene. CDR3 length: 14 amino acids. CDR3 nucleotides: TGTGCCACCAGCAGGGGACAGGGCTCCTACGAGCAGTACGTC. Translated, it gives CATSRGQGSYEQYV.